The TCR beta chain described here comes from a study of patients and donors after allogeneic stem cell transplantation. Germline V gene lookup returns CDR1 SGHKS and CDR2 YYEKEE (reference sequence). The CDR3 covers 14 residues. Trimming removed 6 bases from V and 3 bases from J, with 10 bases in between. TCRdb fed the RT-PCR reads into MiXCR, producing one record per CDR3 protein. The sample consists of 70,000 or so distinct CDR3 sequences, 26% of them appearing once. Sample: blood, either unsorted or a sorted T cell fraction (not recorded which). The chain recombines TRBV5-5 with TRBJ1-6; D is possibly TRBD1 (6 bases). This TCR derives from a human donor who was either an allogeneic HSCT recipient or a stem cell or donor lymphocyte infusion donor (not recorded which). It is not recorded whose cells these are; they may come from a transplant donor. CDR3 in DNA: TGTGCCAGCAAAGGGGGTTTCTATAATTCACCCCTCCACTTT. It encodes CASKGGFYNSPLHF.